Following are 2 T cell receptor beta chains from one sample sequenced in a study of control samples from healthy donors and cancer patients. Using immunoSEQ multiplex PCR, the repertoire was profiled, and TCRdb retains in-frame clones only, with some absent. Among 80,000 to 100,000 clones listed, about four fifths were seen once. The sample taken for sequencing was blood. Receptors originate from a young woman in good health.

The chain combines TRBV18 with TRBJ2-3; D might be TRBD1 or TRBD2, each matching 6 bases. From germline, CDR1 is KGHSH and CDR2 LQKENI. Trimming stripped 1 base from V and 3 bases from J, with 14 bases between. The CDR3 contains 16 residues. CDR3 amino acids: CASSPRGPGATDTQYF. The CDR3 DNA reads TGTGCCAGCTCACCACGAGGCCCGGGGGCTACAGATACGCAGTATTTT.

The chain combines TRBV18 with TRBJ2-7; weak D call: TRBD1 (6 bases). V was clipped by 3 bases and J by 4 bases, with 13 bases between them. The germline gives CDR1 KGHSH, CDR2 LQKENI. The CDR3 has 14 amino acids. The CDR3: CASSPLGAGYEQYF. As DNA, the CDR3 is TGTGCCAGCTCACCTTTGGGGGCCGGTTACGAGCAGTACTTC.